The 15 T cell receptor beta chains below come from one sample, sequenced in a study of cytomegalovirus exposure and HLA in healthy donors. PCR employed 60 Vbeta and 13 Jbeta primers. Method: immunoSEQ multiplex PCR; TCRdb's copy keeps in-frame clones and lacks some. The sample consists of about 170,000 clones, roughly 80% of them appearing once. The sample was PBMCs. The receptor source for this set is a male donor in good health and CMV-seronegative.

V usage is TRBV12-5 and J usage is TRBJ2-2, with 7 bases fitting TRBD1. The junction had 15 bases not matched to a gene; V was cut back by 0 bases and J by 5 bases. Germline values: CDR1 LGHNT, CDR2 FRNRAP. The CDR3 has 19 residues. The CDR3 DNA is TGTGCTAGTGGTTTGGTACGCCTGACAGGGACGTTGAGGACCGGGGAGCTGTTTTTT. Translation: CASGLVRLTGTLRTGELFF.

The chain couples TRBV6-1 to TRBJ1-1; D remains ambiguous. The V gene lost 7 bases and the J gene lost 0 bases, with 15 bases spanning the gap. The germline CDR1 and CDR2 sequences are MNHNS and SASEGT. CDR3 length: 15 amino acids. Here the CDR3 DNA reads TGTGCCAGCAACAACCTACAGAGAGTGAACACTGAAGCTTTCTTT. This translates into CASNNLQRVNTEAFF.

The V gene is TRBV30, the J gene TRBJ1-3; D is ambiguous. Germline V lookup: CDR1 GTSNPN, CDR2 SVGIG (reference sequence). The germline V and J ends were trimmed by 2 bases and 0 bases, with 5 bases remaining between them. This CDR3 has 13 residues. Here the CDR3 DNA reads TGTGCCTGGAGTCCTTTCTCTGGAAACACCATATATTTT. It yields the protein CAWSPFSGNTIYF.

The V call is TRBV6-1, the J call TRBJ2-7, with D maybe TRBD2 (5 bases). This CDR3 comprises 14 residues. V shed 1 base and J shed 4 bases, with 11 bases lying between them. Germline V gene data show CDR1 as MNHNS and CDR2 as SASEGT. The CDR3 coding sequence is TGTGCCAGCAGTGAAGTAGGGAGAACATACGAGCAGTACTTC. This encodes CASSEVGRTYEQYF.

This chain joins TRBV14 and TRBJ2-5, with D possibly being TRBD1 (5 bases). The V end was cut by 1 base, the J end by 5 bases, with 14 bases between. The CDR3 runs to 15 residues. Germline-derived CDR1 and CDR2 are SGHDN and FVKESK. The CDR3 bases are TGTGCCAGCAGCCAAGGTTGGGGCCTCAGGGAGACCCAGTACTTC. This codes for CASSQGWGLRETQYF.

This chain joins TRBV5-6 and TRBJ2-1, with 10 bases aligning to TRBD1. This CDR3 contains 15 residues. The germline V gene encodes CDR1 SGHDT and CDR2 YYEEEE. V lost 2 bases and J lost 9; bases outside the gene matches: 8. The CDR3 DNA reads as TGTGCCAGCAGCTTTCTAGGACAGGGGGGCGGTGAGCAGTTCTTC. Amino acids: CASSFLGQGGGEQFF.

The chain is built from TRBV25-1 and TRBJ1-1; unclear D gene. Between the trimmed V and J ends, which lost 2 bases and 6 bases, there was a span of 13 bases. This CDR3 has 14 residues. The germline V gene encodes CDR1 MGHDK and CDR2 SYGVNS. CDR3 sequence: CASSEVDRGSEAFF. The CDR3, as DNA: TGTGCCAGCAGTGAAGTCGATCGGGGTTCTGAAGCTTTCTTT.

This rearrangement joins TRBV4-1 to TRBJ2-1; TRBD2 might be the D (7 bases). The CDR3 is 14 residues long. CDR1 and CDR2 from the germline V gene are MGHRA and YSYEKL. V was clipped by 7 bases and J by 6 bases, with 16 bases between them. This chain's CDR3 is CASKPYGGRNEQFF. CDR3 coding DNA: TGCGCCAGCAAGCCGTACGGGGGGCGCAATGAGCAGTTCTTC.

This clone was observed a handful of times. The chain links TRBV10-2 to TRBJ1-6; 7 bases are shared with TRBD1. The V segment lost 1 base and the J segment 9 bases; nucleotides outside the gene matches: 12. Germline V gives CDR1 WSHSY, CDR2 SAAADI. This CDR3 contains 17 residues. CDR3 nucleotide sequence: TGCGCCAGCAGTGAGTGGACGAGGGGGCACGTTGGTTCACCCCTCCACTTT. Its translation: CASSEWTRGHVGSPLHF.

The chain carries TRBV30 and TRBJ1-6, with a tentative D call TRBD1 (5 bases). The CDR3 length is 13 residues. Germline V gene data show CDR1 as GTSNPN and CDR2 as SVGIG (reference sequence). With 3 bases removed from V and 5 bases from J, the gap between germline ends came to 8 bases. CDR3 sequence reads: CAWRGGDNSPLHF. The CDR3 region has the DNA TGTGCCTGGAGGGGGGGGGATAATTCACCCCTCCACTTT.

In its sample, this clone was seen a few times. CDR3 DNA: TGTGCCTGGAGTGTAGGGAGACAGGGGATAGGAAAACTCTCGAACACTGAAGCTTTCTTT. Encoded protein: CAWSVGRQGIGKLSNTEAFF. The chain is built from TRBV30 and TRBJ1-1, with TRBD1 matching over 8 bases. In germline, CDR1 is GTSNPN, CDR2 SVGIG (reference sequence). The CDR3 is 20 amino acids. Losses at the gene ends were 0 bases for V and 1 base for J; bases not matched to a gene: 19.

The rearrangement links TRBV5-1 to TRBJ1-4; 7 positions match TRBD1. V was clipped by 0 bases and J by 4 bases; unmatched bases: 3. The CDR3 length is 15 residues. Per the germline V gene, CDR1 is SGHRS and CDR2 is YFSETQ. CDR3 in amino acids: CASSLGGTDNEKLFF. DNA of the CDR3: TGCGCCAGCAGCTTGGGCGGGACAGATAATGAAAAACTGTTTTTT.

V and J are TRBV7-2 and TRBJ2-2; TRBD1 matches at 10 bases. There are 16 residues in the CDR3. V gave up 3 bases and J gave up 7 bases; unmatched junction bases: 8. Per germline, CDR1 SGHTA and CDR2 FQGNSA. CDR3 protein: CASSFPTGGRIGELFF. In nucleotides, the CDR3 is TGTGCCAGCAGCTTCCCGACAGGGGGCCGGATCGGGGAGCTGTTTTTT. The whole variable domain, remainder taken from reference TRBV7-2 and TRBJ2-2, is GAGVSQSPSNKVTEKGKDVELRCDPISGHTALYWYRQSLGQGLEFLIYFQGNSAPDKSGLPSDRFSAERTGGSVSTLTIQRTQQEDSAVYLCASSFPTGGRIGELFFGEGSRLTVL.

V gene TRBV4-1 combines with J gene TRBJ2-5, with 7 bases that match TRBD2. Per the germline V gene, CDR1 is MGHRA and CDR2 is YSYEKL. The J segment lost 0 bases and the V segment lost 5 bases, leaving 3 bases of the junction unmatched. CDR3 length: 14 residues. The chain's CDR3 is CASSKLADQETQYF. The CDR3 DNA reads as TGCGCCAGCAGCAAGCTAGCGGACCAAGAGACCCAGTACTTC.

The sample holds a few counts of this clone. The rearrangement joins TRBV19 to TRBJ1-5; 7 bases fit TRBD1. Germline lookup yields CDR1 LNHDA and CDR2 SQIVND (reference sequence). V gave up 6 bases and J gave up 5 bases; unmatched junction bases: 10. The CDR3 spans 15 residues. The CDR3 loop is CASRRGPQGHQPQHF. The DNA of the CDR3 is TGTGCCAGTAGAAGGGGGCCGCAGGGGCATCAGCCCCAGCATTTT.